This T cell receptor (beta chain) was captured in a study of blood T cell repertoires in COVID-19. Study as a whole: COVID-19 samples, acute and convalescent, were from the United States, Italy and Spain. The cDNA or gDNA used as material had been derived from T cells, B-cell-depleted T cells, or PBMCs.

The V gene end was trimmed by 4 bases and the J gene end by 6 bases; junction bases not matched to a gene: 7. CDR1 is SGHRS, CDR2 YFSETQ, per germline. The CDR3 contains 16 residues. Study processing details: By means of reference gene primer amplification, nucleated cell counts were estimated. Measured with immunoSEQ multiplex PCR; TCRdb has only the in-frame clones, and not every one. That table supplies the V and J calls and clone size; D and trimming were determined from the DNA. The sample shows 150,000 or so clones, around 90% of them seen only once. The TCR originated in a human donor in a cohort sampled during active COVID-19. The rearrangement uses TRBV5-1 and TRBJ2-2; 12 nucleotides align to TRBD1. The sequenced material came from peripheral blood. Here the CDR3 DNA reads TGCGCCAGCAGCCCCAGGGGACAGGGGGCCCCCGGGGAGCTGTTTTTT. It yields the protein CASSPRGQGAPGELFF. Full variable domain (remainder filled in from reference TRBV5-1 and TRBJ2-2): KAGVTQTPRYLIKTRGQQVTLSCSPISGHRSVSWYQQTPGQGLQFLFEYFSETQRNKGNFPGRFSGRQFSNSRSEMNVSTLELGDSALYLCASSPRGQGAPGELFFGEGSRLTVL.